This is a list of T cell receptor beta chains from one sample in a study of control samples from healthy donors and cancer patients. Assay used: immunoSEQ multiplex PCR; TCRdb lists only in-frame clones, some missing. The sample includes about 140,000 clones, more than 80% of them seen just once. Sequenced input: blood. The source is a man younger than 30 in good health. The CDR3 runs from the conserved cysteine through the conserved F or W. D genes are given only for firm matches.

length	V	D	J	CDR3
15	TRBV24-1	NA	TRBJ2-1	CATSDPWGPYNEQFF
15	TRBV19	NA	TRBJ2-5	CASSISLALQETQYF
16	TRBV7-9	TRBD1	TRBJ1-5	CASSDNRGAGNQPQHF
15	TRBV3-1/TRBV3-2	NA	TRBJ1-1	CASSLKRGGNTEAFF
15	TRBV19	TRBD1	TRBJ2-1	CASSIGGGTYNEQFF
17	TRBV5-5	NA	TRBJ2-2	CASSFSLGGVNTGELFF
11	TRBV11-3	NA	TRBJ2-5	CASSLRETQYF
13	TRBV27	NA	TRBJ1-2	CASSFDRHGGYTF
15	TRBV4-2	NA	TRBJ1-5	CASSQEGAGPQPQHF
13	TRBV7-9	NA	TRBJ2-5	CASSQSYQETQYF
14	TRBV11-2	TRBD2	TRBJ2-5	CASSWGGGAETQYF
13	TRBV3-1/TRBV3-2	NA	TRBJ2-7	CASSRNGNYEQYF
14	TRBV7-9	NA	TRBJ2-5	CASSLSSWKETQYF
16	TRBV19	TRBD2	TRBJ2-1	CASAGSGGAPYNEQFF
17	TRBV2	TRBD2	TRBJ2-5	CASSVGGASGRFETQYF
21	TRBV27	TRBD1	TRBJ1-1	CASSKRTGGRVGGETNTEAFF
18	TRBV7-2	NA	TRBJ1-1	CASSLALLSPEWNTEAFF
14	TRBV5-1	NA	TRBJ2-7	CASRGLASSYEQYF
19	TRBV27	NA	TRBJ1-6	CASSFSGAASSSYNSPLHF
12	TRBV12-3/TRBV12-4	NA	TRBJ1-3	CASSPQANTIYF
15	TRBV4-1	NA	TRBJ2-7	CASSQGKAASYEQYF
12	TRBV20-1	NA	TRBJ1-5	CSASQGDQPQHF
15	TRBV7-9	NA	TRBJ1-3	CASSPRVDSGNTIYF
15	TRBV4-3	NA	TRBJ1-3	CASSQVSWSGNTIYF
14	TRBV28	NA	TRBJ2-3	CASSFGGSTDTQYF
15	TRBV11-2	NA	TRBJ1-4	CASSLVGSRSEKLFF
12	TRBV7-3	NA	TRBJ2-7	CASSPAFGEQYF
17	TRBV2	NA	TRBJ1-5	CASSEALGTPSNQPQHF
12	TRBV12-3/TRBV12-4	NA	TRBJ1-2	CASSLGNYGYTF
13	TRBV19	NA	TRBJ1-1	CASRGRANTEAFF
19	TRBV7-2	TRBD2	TRBJ2-2	CASSVQTSGGARATGELFF
17	TRBV5-4	NA	TRBJ1-6	CASSTSGGGSYNSPLHF
15	TRBV18	TRBD1	TRBJ2-7	CASSPMRQGYYEQYF
15	TRBV2	NA	TRBJ1-5	CASSAPKGSNQPQHF
15	TRBV11-1	TRBD1	TRBJ1-1	CASSPTWDRDTEAFF
12	TRBV19	NA	TRBJ1-2	CASRKGNYGYTF
15	TRBV5-1	TRBD1	TRBJ1-4	CASSPVGQGNEKLFF
17	TRBV19	TRBD1	TRBJ2-4	CASSGPGQGVTKNIQYF
11	TRBV12-3/TRBV12-4	NA	TRBJ2-7	CASSFNYEQYF
15	TRBV6-5	TRBD1	TRBJ2-3	CASSFTGGGTDTQYF
13	TRBV24-1	NA	TRBJ2-5	CATSEVGEETQYF
14	TRBV30	NA	TRBJ2-7	CAWSVPSDLYEQYF
13	TRBV7-2	NA	TRBJ2-7	CASSPNFSYEQYF
13	TRBV6-1	NA	TRBJ1-2	CASSDTGNYGYTF
15	TRBV6-1	NA	TRBJ1-5	CASSEVASSNQPQHF
13	TRBV6-5	NA	TRBJ2-3	CASRWTSTDTQYF